This T cell receptor (beta chain) is from a study of blood T cell repertoires in COVID-19. Study-wide background: Researchers got acute and convalescent COVID-19 samples from the United States, Italy and Spain. PBMCs, B-cell-depleted T cells, or T cells provided the cDNA or gDNA that made up the material.

In the original workflow: Nucleated cell counts were estimated from reference gene primer amplification. TCRdb keeps only in-frame clones here, not all; method: immunoSEQ multiplex PCR. The V and J calls and clone size are taken from that table; D and trimming were inferred from the DNA. The sample consists of tens of thousands of clones, just over 85% of them appearing once. With 6 bases clipped from V and 4 bases from J, the junction kept 7 bases outside the gene matches. CDR3 size: 16 residues. Germline V lookup: CDR1 SNHLY, CDR2 FYNNEI. The TCR comes from a woman in her seventies with active COVID-19. V and J are TRBV2 and TRBJ2-5, with 14 bases matching TRBD2. Sequenced sample: peripheral blood. CDR3 region: CASRKTSGGAGETQYF. The CDR3 DNA is TGTGCCAGCAGAAAGACTAGCGGGGGGGCCGGAGAGACCCAGTACTTC.